This TCR beta chain derives from a study of CD8 T cells in ankylosing spondylitis. Overall study findings and caveats: Some motif variants had been reported before (in reactive arthritis synovial fluid and blood). Reports say disease-linked clones showed up significantly more in matched ankylosing spondylitis synovial fluid.

A remark on this clonotype: No antigen is known for it.

Germline V gene sequence: CDR1 SQVTM, CDR2 ANQGSEA. The CDR3 extends over 13 amino acids. Unmatched junction bases numbered 7, after V lost 5 bases and J lost 6 bases. It was by quantitative 5'-RACE with molecular barcodes that TCR beta libraries were made. In TCRdb, the 5' RACE reads were re-called with MiXCR into one record per CDR3 protein. The data show about 240,000 distinct CDR3 sequences, with approximately 8% seen just once and 4.5% to 5% held by the top ten. The sequencing sample was made of blood, either unsorted or a sorted T cell fraction (not recorded which). The clonotype was recovered from a female donor with ankylosing spondylitis or in good health (not recorded which). V is TRBV29-1 and J is TRBJ1-1; 9 bases are a match to TRBD1. The CDR3 bases are TGCAGCGTTAGGCGGACAGGGGACGCTGAAGCTTTCTTT. Translated, it gives CSVRRTGDAEAFF.